Below, 3 T cell receptor beta chains from the same sample are listed, as sequenced in a study of T cell clonality in common variable immunodeficiency. TCRdb keeps only in-frame clones here, not all; method: immunoSEQ multiplex PCR. This sample comprises some 50,000 clones, none seen once only. The sample consisted of peripheral blood mononuclear cells. These TCRs come from a person aged 18-69 years in good health.

In regard to this clone: The observed sequence ends 3 residues before the CDR3 terminus, with the missing tail filled in from the germline J gene. The chain has TRBV19 and TRBJ1-4; maybe TRBD1 (5 bases). V lost 6 bases and J 4 bases, leaving 21 bases between the germline ends. CDR3 length: 17 residues. CDR1 and CDR2 (germline): LNHDA, SQIVND (reference sequence). Partial CDR3 DNA: TGTGCCAGTAGAGGTTTTGGGCATACAGGTCGTAATGAAAAA. Translating it yields CASRGFGHTGRNEK. The whole CDR3 is CASRGFGHTGRNEKLFF. The full variable domain, its missing parts supplied by reference TRBV19 and TRBJ1-4, is DGGITQSPKYLFRKEGQNVTLSCEQNLNHDAMYWYRQDPGQGLRLIYYSQIVNDFQKGDIAEGYSVSREKKESFPLTVTSAQKNPTAFYLCASRGFGHTGRNEKLFFGSGTQLSVL.

This clone was picked up many times. The CDR3 end falls 3 residues outside the read, so it is completed with the germline J gene. This rearrangement joins TRBV20-1 to TRBJ2-5; D is undetermined. This CDR3 is built from 11 residues. Trimming pared 6 bases from V and 5 bases from J, leaving 10 bases between. The germline V gene encodes CDR1 DFQATT and CDR2 SNEGSKA (reference sequence). CDR3 DNA, as far as it was read: TGCAGTGCCCCCTTCGGTGAGACC. Encoded protein: CSAPFGET. The CDR3 in full is CSAPFGETQYF.

This clone came up a few times. The CDR3 goes on 3 residues after the read ends, and that part is filled in from the germline J gene. The V and J genes are TRBV6-2 or TRBV6-3 and TRBJ1-2, with a tentative D call TRBD1 (5 bases). Looked up from germline, CDR1 is MNHEY and CDR2 is SVGEGT. CDR3 size: 15 residues. The CDR3 bases that were read are TGTGCCAGCAGTTACTCGATACGGGGGGGAGATACC. Its translation: CASSYSIRGGDT. The whole CDR3 reads CASSYSIRGGDTYTF.